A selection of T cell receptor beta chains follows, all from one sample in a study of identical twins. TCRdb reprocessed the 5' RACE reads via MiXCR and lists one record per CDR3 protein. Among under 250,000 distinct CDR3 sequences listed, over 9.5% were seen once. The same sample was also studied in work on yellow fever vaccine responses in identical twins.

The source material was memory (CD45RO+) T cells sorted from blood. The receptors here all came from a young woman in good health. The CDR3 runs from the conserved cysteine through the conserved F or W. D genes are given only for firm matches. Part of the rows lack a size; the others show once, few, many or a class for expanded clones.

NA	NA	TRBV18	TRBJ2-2	TGTGCCAGCTCACGGAGGGAGAACACCGGGGAGCTGTTTTTT	CASSRRENTGELFF
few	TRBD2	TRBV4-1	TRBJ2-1	TGCGCCAGCAGCCAAGATCTAGCGGGAGAGATCTACAATGAGCAGTTCTTC	CASSQDLAGEIYNEQFF
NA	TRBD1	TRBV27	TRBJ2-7	TGTGCCAGCAGTACCCGACAGGGGTCCTACGAGCAGTACTTC	CASSTRQGSYEQYF
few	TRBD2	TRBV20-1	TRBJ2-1	TGCAGTGCTAGAGATGTGGCTAGCGGGATGGTTCCCAATGAGCAGTTCTTC	CSARDVASGMVPNEQFF
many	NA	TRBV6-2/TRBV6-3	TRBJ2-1	TGTGCCAGCAGAAGGGACCTAGCCTACAATGAGCAGTTCTTC	CASRRDLAYNEQFF
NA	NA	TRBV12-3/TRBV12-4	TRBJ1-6	TGTGCCAGCAGTTCAGGGAACTCACCCCTCCACTTT	CASSSGNSPLHF
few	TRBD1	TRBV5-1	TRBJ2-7	TGCGCCAGCAGACCTACAGGGGGCGCGTACGAGCAGTACTTC	CASRPTGGAYEQYF
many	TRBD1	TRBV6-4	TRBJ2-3	TGTGCCAGCAGTCCGGGACAGGGAGGCACAGATACGCAGTATTTT	CASSPGQGGTDTQYF
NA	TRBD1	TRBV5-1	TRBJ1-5	TGCGCCAGCAGCTTTTCGGGACAGGGGATCCCATATAGCAATCAGCCCCAGCATTTT	CASSFSGQGIPYSNQPQHF
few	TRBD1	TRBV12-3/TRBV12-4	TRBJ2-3	TGTGCCAGTAGAATTGGGCCCAGGGGGCTCACAGATACGCAGTATTTT	CASRIGPRGLTDTQYF
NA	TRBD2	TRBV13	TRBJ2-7	TGTGCCAGCACCCGCGGGAGGACAAATTACGAGCAGTACTTC	CASTRGRTNYEQYF
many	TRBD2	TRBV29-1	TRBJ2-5	TGCAGCGTTGGTCTCGGGGCTAGCGGGCAGACCCAGTACTTC	CSVGLGASGQTQYF
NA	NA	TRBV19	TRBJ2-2	TGTGCCAGTAGTTACACCGCATCCGGGGAGCTGTTTTTT	CASSYTASGELFF
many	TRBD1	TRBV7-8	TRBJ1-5	TGTGCCAGCAGCTTAGAAGGACAGGGGAATCAGCCCCAGCATTTT	CASSLEGQGNQPQHF
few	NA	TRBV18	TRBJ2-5	TGTGCCAGCTCACCAACGGAAATTATAGCGAACTACCAAGAGACCCAGTACTTC	CASSPTEIIANYQETQYF
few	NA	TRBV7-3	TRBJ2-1	TGTGCCAGCAGCTTTGAGTCCTACAATGAGCAGTTCTTC	CASSFESYNEQFF
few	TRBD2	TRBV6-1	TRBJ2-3	TGTGCCAGCACGTATAGCGGGGGGGCGGCGGATACGCAGTATTTT	CASTYSGGAADTQYF
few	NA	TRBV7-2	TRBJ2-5	TGTGCCAGCAGTGTCCGTGCGTCCCAAGAGACCCAGTACTTC	CASSVRASQETQYF
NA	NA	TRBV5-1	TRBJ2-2	TGCGCCAGCAGCCCCTGGGGTGGGCCCTCGGACACCGGGGAGCTGTTTTTT	CASSPWGGPSDTGELFF
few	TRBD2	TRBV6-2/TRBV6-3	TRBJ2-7	TGTGCCAGCAGTTACTCGGGACTAGCCTCCTACGAGCAGTACTTC	CASSYSGLASYEQYF
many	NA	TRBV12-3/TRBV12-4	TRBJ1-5	TGTGCCAGCAGTGGGAAAGCGGATCAGCCCCAGCATTTT	CASSGKADQPQHF
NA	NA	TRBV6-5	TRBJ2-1	TGTGCCAGCAGTTACTGGGCCGCAAACCCCAATGAGCAGTTCTTC	CASSYWAANPNEQFF
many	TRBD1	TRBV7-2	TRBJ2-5	TGTGCCAGCACCTTTTTGGACAGGGTACAAGAGACCCAGTACTTC	CASTFLDRVQETQYF
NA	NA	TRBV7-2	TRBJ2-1	TGTGCCAGCAGCTTAAGTTTCTCCTACAATGAGCAGTTCTTC	CASSLSFSYNEQFF
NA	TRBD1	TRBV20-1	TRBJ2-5	TGCAGTGTCCCCGACAGGGCGAAGGAGACCCAGTACTTC	CSVPDRAKETQYF
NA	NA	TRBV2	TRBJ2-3	TGTGCCAGCAGTGAAAGGGCAGCTACTAGCACAGATACGCAGTATTTT	CASSERAATSTDTQYF
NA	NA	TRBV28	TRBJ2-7	TGTGCCAGCAGTTTTGTAGGGACGCACCAGTACTTC	CASSFVGTHQYF
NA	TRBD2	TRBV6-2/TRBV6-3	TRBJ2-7	TGTGCCAGCAGTTGGGGGGGCTACGAGCAGTACTTC	CASSWGGYEQYF
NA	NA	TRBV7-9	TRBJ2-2	TGTGCCAGCAGCTTAGTTGCGGGGACGGACACCGGGGAGCTGTTTTTT	CASSLVAGTDTGELFF
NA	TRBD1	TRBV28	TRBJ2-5	TGTGCCAGCAGAACTGACAGGGGGCGCACGGAGACCCAGTACTTC	CASRTDRGRTETQYF
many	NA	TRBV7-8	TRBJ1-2	TGTGCCAGCAGCTTAGTCGGGCAGCCTCGGGGCTACACCTTC	CASSLVGQPRGYTF
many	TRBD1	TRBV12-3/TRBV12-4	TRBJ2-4	TGTGCCAGCAGTTTAACAGGGGTGGACATTCAGTACTTC	CASSLTGVDIQYF
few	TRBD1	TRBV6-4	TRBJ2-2	TGTGCCAGCAGTGAAGCCCCCGGGACAGCGAACACCGGGGAGCTGTTTTTT	CASSEAPGTANTGELFF
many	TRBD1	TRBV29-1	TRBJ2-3	TGCAGCGTTAGGACAGGGAGAGGCACAGATACGCAGTATTTT	CSVRTGRGTDTQYF
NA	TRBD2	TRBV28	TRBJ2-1	TGTGCCAGCAGCGACCCGGGGGGGCCAAATGATGAGCAGTTCTTC	CASSDPGGPNDEQFF
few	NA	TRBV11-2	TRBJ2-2	TGTGCCAGCAGCTCCGACAGCACCGGGGAGCTGTTTTTT	CASSSDSTGELFF
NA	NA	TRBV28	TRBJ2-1	TGTGCCAGCAGTCCACCTGGGGGGACTGGAAACAATGAGCAGTTCTTC	CASSPPGGTGNNEQFF